Following are 7 T cell receptor beta chains from one sample sequenced in a study of CD8+ T cells in alopecia areata. The treatment was: oral pan-JAK inhibitor, 5-10 mg twice daily. After isolation, RNA underwent reverse transcription to generate cDNA as the sequencing template. Sequenced by immunoSEQ multiplex PCR; TCRdb stores in-frame clones only, minus some. This sample carries some 150,000 clones, around 87% of them seen once, and the ten largest clones take roughly 13%. The sequencing here drew on CD8+ T cells sorted from blood, taken at week 4, from a patient treated with tofacitinib. The receptor source for this set is a human donor with alopecia areata.

This chain connects TRBV2 to TRBJ2-7; D may be TRBD1 (5 bases). The V end was cut by 5 bases, the J end by 3 bases, with 8 bases between. The CDR3 covers 12 residues. Germline V CDR1 and CDR2: SNHLY, FYNNEI. The CDR3 spells CASSSGLYEQYF. The CDR3 DNA follows: TGTGCCAGCAGTTCAGGGCTCTACGAGCAGTACTTC.

On this clone: Within the sample, other DNA sequences also encode this same CDR3. The chain combines TRBV4-2 with TRBJ2-7; D gene uncertain. This CDR3 contains 12 residues. The germline V gene has CDR1 LGHNA and CDR2 YNFKEQ. V lost 1 base to trimming and J lost 3 bases, with 4 bases between them. CDR3 amino acids: CASSQGGYEQYF. The CDR3 nucleotides read TGTGCCAGCAGCCAAGGAGGCTACGAGCAGTACTTC.

The chain has TRBV11-2 and TRBJ2-3; TRBD1 matches 7 bases. In germline, CDR1 is SGHAT, CDR2 FQNNGV. The CDR3 runs to 16 residues. V shed 5 bases and J 0 bases; nucleotides not matched to a gene: 8. For the CDR3, the DNA is TGTGCCAGCAGCCCACGGGACAGATGGAGCACAGATACGCAGTATTTT. Translation gives CASSPRDRWSTDTQYF.

The V gene is TRBV5-4, the J gene TRBJ1-1; D is unclear. Germline CDR1 and CDR2: SGHNT and YYREEE (reference sequence). The V and J ends lost 4 bases and 1 base respectively, with 11 bases between them. The CDR3 covers 14 residues. The CDR3 region is CASSPGGGNTEAFF. In DNA, the CDR3 is TGTGCCAGCAGCCCCGGAGGTGGGAACACTGAAGCTTTCTTT.

The V gene is TRBV7-9, the J gene TRBJ2-2; D remains unclear. CDR1 and CDR2 (germline): SEHNR, FQNEAQ (reference sequence). V was trimmed by 5 bases and J by 7 bases, leaving 11 bases between them. The CDR3 has 13 amino acids. The CDR3 is CASSTRLDGELFF. In DNA form, the CDR3 reads TGTGCCAGCAGCACCAGGTTGGACGGGGAGCTGTTTTTT.

This clone showed up just once. V usage is TRBV27 and J usage is TRBJ2-3; perhaps TRBD2 as D (7 bases). Trimming took off 7 bases at V and 0 bases at J, with 17 bases between the two ends. This CDR3 region has 16 residues. Germline assignment: CDR1 MNHEY and CDR2 SMNVEV (reference sequence). Here the CDR3 DNA reads TGTGCCAGCAACCTAGGGGCGGGGGCGAGCACAGATACGCAGTATTTT. This translates into CASNLGAGASTDTQYF.

The chain has TRBV7-9 and TRBJ1-4, with D unclear. The CDR3 length is 16 residues. Per germline, CDR1 SEHNR and CDR2 FQNEAQ (reference sequence). Trimming stripped 5 bases from V and 3 bases from J, with 16 bases between. CDR3 protein: CASSLPPTGANEKLFF. In nucleotides, the CDR3 is TGTGCCAGCAGCCTACCTCCTACCGGGGCTAATGAAAAACTGTTTTTT.